These 6 T cell receptor beta chains were sequenced from one sample in a study of pediatric ulcerative colitis (dated by TCRdb to the late 2010s). During colonoscopy, one to two rectal pinch biopsies were obtained for research purposes. To prepare the library, the immunoSEQ multiplex PCR assay was applied. TCRdb retrieved this table from immuneACCESS and kept in-frame rearrangements only. Not all clones are present; in checked studies, unresolved V genes account for under half, and no reason is known for the remainder. This sample holds 10,000 to 15,000 clones; around 77% were observed only once. The ten top clones hold around 4.3% of the sample. The sample taken for sequencing was gut tissue. Every receptor here comes from a boy younger than 18 who was a control in a study of pediatric ulcerative colitis.

The chain has TRBV7-9 and TRBJ2-1; 7 nucleotides align to TRBD2. This CDR3 has 15 amino acids. Germline V gene sequence: CDR1 SEHNR, CDR2 FQNEAQ (reference sequence). Trimming took 2 bases from V and 5 from J; bases not matched to a gene: 6. The CDR3 region is CASSLILADDNEQFF. CDR3 sequence (DNA): TGTGCCAGCAGCTTAATCCTAGCGGATGACAATGAGCAGTTCTTC.

The V gene is TRBV9, the J gene TRBJ2-2; no reliable D call. The CDR3 loop spans 13 amino acids. Germline-derived CDR1 and CDR2 are SGDLS and YYNGEE. V lost 2 bases, J lost 2 bases, and 4 bases lay in between. This CDR3 reads CASSVFNTGELFF. Here the CDR3 DNA reads TGTGCCAGCAGCGTCTTTAACACCGGGGAGCTGTTTTTT. Full variable domain (rest looked up from reference TRBV9 and TRBJ2-2): DSGVTQTPKHLITATGQRVTLRCSPRSGDLSVYWYQQSLDQGLQFLIQYYNGEERAKGNILERFSAQQFPDLHSELNLSSLELGDSALYFCASSVFNTGELFFGEGSRLTVL.

V gene TRBV27 combines with J gene TRBJ1-5; D call uncertain. The CDR3 sequence is 13 residues long. Per the germline V gene, CDR1 is MNHEY and CDR2 is SMNVEV (reference sequence). Trimming removed 6 bases at V and 4 bases at J, with 10 bases between. In nucleotides, the CDR3 is TGTGCCAGCAGGCCTACAAGGAATCAGCCCCAGCATTTT. This encodes CASRPTRNQPQHF.

The rearrangement links TRBV21-1 to TRBJ2-7; TRBD1 was called by the table and not checked on the DNA. TRBV21-1 has pseudogene status. The CDR3 spans 13 residues. CDR3 DNA: TGTGCCAGCAGCAAAGCGCAGGGGCACGAGCAGTACGTC. Protein sequence: CASSKAQGHEQYV.

The chain is built from TRBV4-2 and TRBJ2-5; D call uncertain. The germline gives CDR1 LGHNA, CDR2 YNFKEQ. Trimming removed 0 bases at V and 2 bases at J, with 7 bases between. This CDR3 comprises 14 residues. This CDR3 reads CASSQDKLQETQYF. CDR3 nucleotide sequence: TGTGCCAGCAGCCAAGATAAACTACAAGAGACCCAGTACTTC.

In regard to this clone: Within the sample, other DNA sequences also encode this same CDR3. The rearrangement links TRBV5-1 to TRBJ2-3; the match to TRBD2 covers 10 bases. This CDR3 spans 15 amino acids. Germline loops: CDR1 SGHRS, CDR2 YFSETQ. The V and J ends lost 4 bases and 0 bases, in that order; junction bases with no gene match: 2. CDR3 DNA sequence: TGCGCCAGCAGCCTAGCGGGAGTGAGCACAGATACGCAGTATTTT. Residues: CASSLAGVSTDTQYF.